The 20 T cell receptor beta chains below were found in one sample sequenced in a study of CD8+CD57+ T cells in acquired aplastic anemia. The patients chosen for sequencing had shown expansion of CD8+CD57+ cells (detected by flow cytometry). It was genomic DNA that served as the template for profiling TCR beta VDJ and CDR3. One entry per CDR3 protein results from TCRdb running MiXCR on the reads. The sample contains just over 150,000 distinct CDR3 sequences, roughly 48% of which appear only once. Sequencing was carried out using sorted CD4+, CD8+, or CD8+CD57+ T cells (not recorded which) from PBMCs. All receptors come from a human donor with aplastic anemia.

The rearrangement joins TRBV10-3 to TRBJ1-1, with a tentative D call TRBD1 (5 bases). The CDR3 runs 15 residues. Germline loops: CDR1 ENHRY, CDR2 SYGVKD. V dropped 8 bases and J dropped 0 bases, with 16 bases sitting between them. The CDR3 here is CAIAQGYSLNTEAFF. The DNA for the CDR3 is TGTGCCATCGCCCAGGGATACTCATTGAACACTGAAGCTTTCTTT.

V and J are TRBV7-9 and TRBJ1-4; D is perhaps TRBD1 (5 bases). The CDR3 length is 15 residues. Deletions cut 5 bases from V and 8 bases from J, with 18 bases between. Germline lookup yields CDR1 SEHNR and CDR2 FQNEAQ (reference sequence). The CDR3 loop is CASSRIDGGGEKLFF. The CDR3 DNA is TGTGCCAGCAGCCGAATAGACGGGGGAGGAGAAAAACTGTTTTTT.

A remark on this clonotype: A junction end diverges from the germline sequence, so it may reflect a read error. This chain joins TRBV2 and TRBJ2-7; 8 bases align to TRBD1. The CDR3 consists of 15 residues. Germline CDR1 is SNHLY and CDR2 is FYNNEI. In DNA, the CDR3 is TGTGCCAGCGGTGAAGGCGGACAGGGCCCCTACGAGCAGTACTTC. Residues: CASGEGGQGPYEQYF.

This clonotype turned up a few times. The V gene is TRBV7-9, the J gene TRBJ2-7; D gene uncertain. V was trimmed by 5 bases and J by 0 bases, leaving 11 bases between them. The CDR3 runs 14 residues. CDR1 and CDR2 (germline): SEHNR, FQNEAQ (reference sequence). In DNA form, the CDR3 reads TGTGCCAGCAGCACCCGGGCGAGCTCCTACGAGCAGTACTTC. Translating gives CASSTRASSYEQYF.

This clonotype was picked up many times. The chain recombines TRBV14 with TRBJ2-1; 8 bases align to TRBD1. Losses at the gene ends were 2 bases for V and 6 bases for J; bases not matched to a gene: 9. CDR1 and CDR2 (germline): SGHDN, FVKESK. The CDR3 totals 16 residues. CDR3 region: CASSQFSGGDRNEQFF. CDR3 DNA: TGTGCCAGCAGCCAATTCTCAGGGGGCGACCGCAATGAGCAGTTCTTC.

The chain combines TRBV20-1 with TRBJ2-5; D remains ambiguous. Trimming took 6 bases from V and 3 from J, leaving 14 bases between them. Per germline, CDR1 DFQATT and CDR2 SNEGSKA (reference sequence). This CDR3 has 13 amino acids. In nucleotides, the CDR3 is TGCAGTGCCCCAAACCTTGGGGAAGAGACCCAGTACTTC. Translating it yields CSAPNLGEETQYF.

This rearrangement joins TRBV24-1 to TRBJ2-3; tentatively, D is TRBD2 (5 bases). V gave up 3 bases and J gave up 2 bases, with 8 bases separating them. The germline gives CDR1 KGHDR, CDR2 SFDVKD. CDR3 length equals 14 residues. As DNA, the CDR3 is TGTGCCACCAGTGATGCGGACTTCACAGATACGCAGTATTTT. Residues: CATSDADFTDTQYF.

The rearrangement links TRBV6-1 to TRBJ1-5; D is uncertain. V was pared by 5 bases and J by 4 bases, with 9 bases between. CDR1 MNHNS and CDR2 SASEGT come from the germline V gene. The CDR3 consists of 13 residues. CDR3 sequence: CASSLLQNQPQHF. The CDR3 DNA follows: TGTGCCAGCAGTCTCCTCCAGAATCAGCCCCAGCATTTT.

This clonotype was counted ten times or more. The chain combines TRBV29-1 with TRBJ2-7; TRBD1 is a possible D gene (5 bases). This CDR3 is 11 amino acids long. Germline V CDR1 and CDR2: SQVTM, ANQGSEA. V lost 4 bases to trimming and J lost 4 bases, with 8 bases between them. The CDR3 reads CSVGQLYEQYF. Here the CDR3 DNA reads TGCAGCGTTGGACAGTTATACGAGCAGTACTTC.

The table lists this clonotype with a few counts. A much larger clone differs by one base, so this may be a read error. This chain joins TRBV5-1 and TRBJ2-3; D remains ambiguous. The CDR3 loop spans 11 amino acids. CDR1 is SGHRS and CDR2 is YFSETQ in the germline V gene. CDR3 coding DNA: TGCGCCAGCAGCCGTACAGATACGCATTATTTT. Its protein is CASSRTDTHYF. Looking up the rest from reference TRBV5-1 and TRBJ2-3 gives the full variable domain: KAGVTQTPRYLIKTRGQQVTLSCSPISGHRSVSWYQQTPGQGLQFLFEYFSETQRNKGNFPGRFSGRQFSNSRSEMNVSTLELGDSALYLCASSRTDTHYFGPGTRLTVL.

This clonotype has ten or more counts. V is TRBV4-3 and J is TRBJ1-6; 9 bases are a match to TRBD1. CDR3 length: 15 residues. Losses at the gene ends were 4 bases for V and 8 bases for J; bases not matched to a gene: 6. Germline CDR1 and CDR2: LGHNA and YSLEER. The chain's CDR3 is CASSLSDRGYSPLHF. The CDR3, as DNA: TGCGCCAGCAGCCTATCAGACAGGGGGTATTCACCCCTCCACTTT.

The chain joins TRBV19 to TRBJ1-1, with D unclear. This CDR3 has 13 residues. Trimming removed 6 bases at V and 3 bases at J, with 11 bases between. Germline CDR1 LNHDA, CDR2 SQIVND (reference sequence). DNA for the CDR3: TGTGCCAGTAGCGGCAGCTGGTACACTGAAGCTTTCTTT. It encodes CASSGSWYTEAFF.

V gene TRBV29-1 combines with J gene TRBJ2-7; D possibly corresponds to TRBD1 (5 bases). CDR3 length: 11 residues. Germline V gene sequence: CDR1 SQVTM, CDR2 ANQGSEA. V was pared by 7 bases and J by 1 base, with 8 bases between. The CDR3 sequence is CSAQGSYEQYF. The CDR3 nucleotides are TGCAGCGCCCAGGGTTCCTACGAGCAGTACTTC.

This clonotype has more than one count but fewer than ten. The CDR3 nucleotides are TGTGCCACCTCCCGAGCGGGGGTAGAGACCCAGTACTTC. Protein: CATSRAGVETQYF. The chain employs TRBV14 and TRBJ2-5; 8 nucleotides line up with TRBD2. CDR1 is SGHDN and CDR2 is FVKESK in the germline V gene. This CDR3 has 13 amino acids. The ends lost 10 bases at V and 4 bases at J; junction bases unmatched: 8.

This chain links TRBV15 with TRBJ2-7; 9 positions agree with TRBD1. Germline V gene sequence: CDR1 LNHNV, CDR2 YYDKDF (reference sequence). This CDR3 comprises 16 residues. V was pared by 3 bases and J by 5 bases, with 11 bases of the junction left unmatched. The CDR3 nucleotides are TGTGCCACCAGCAGGGACCGGGACAGGGAGGGAGACGAGCAGTACTTC. Amino acids: CATSRDRDREGDEQYF.

The rearrangement links TRBV5-5 to TRBJ2-7; D is perhaps TRBD1 (6 bases). Germline values: CDR1 SGHKS, CDR2 YYEKEE (reference sequence). V lost 4 bases to trimming and J lost 2 bases, with 13 bases between them. The length of the CDR3 is 14 residues. The CDR3 sequence: CASSPGQNTYEQYF. The CDR3 DNA is TGTGCCAGCAGCCCCGGACAGAATACCTACGAGCAGTACTTC.

The CDR3 DNA sequence: TGTGCCATCAACCCGGGACTAGCGGGAGGGCCGGGGAACGAGCAGTACTTC. Residues: CAINPGLAGGPGNEQYF. The chain carries TRBV10-3 and TRBJ2-7; 16 positions agree with TRBD2. The CDR3 extends over 17 amino acids. Per the germline V gene, CDR1 is ENHRY and CDR2 is SYGVKD. V was pared by 7 bases and J by 5 bases, with 11 bases of the junction left unmatched.

This clonotype was recorded at least ten times. CDR3 in amino acids: CASSLYNSPLHF. The CDR3 DNA is TGTGCCAGCAGCCTATACAATTCACCCCTCCACTTT. This sequence joins TRBV11-2 and TRBJ1-6; D is uncertain. There are 12 residues in the CDR3. Germline V gives CDR1 SGHAT, CDR2 FQNNGV. V was cut by 5 bases and J by 7 bases, with 6 bases left in between.

Concerning this clonotype itself: One junction end does not reproduce the germline sequence, and a read error may be involved. The chain uses TRBV6-2 or TRBV6-3 and TRBJ2-3, with 7 bases lining up with TRBD1. The CDR3 is made up of 14 amino acids. CDR1 and CDR2 from the germline V gene are MNHEY and SVGEGT. CDR3 sequence: CASSYSAGTDTQYF. The DNA of the CDR3 is TGTGCCAGCAGTTACTCGGCAGGGACAGACACGCAGTATTTT.

The chain uses TRBV15 and TRBJ1-4, with D tentatively TRBD1 (5 bases). V lost 9 bases and J lost 5, with 16 bases in between. Per germline, CDR1 LNHNV and CDR2 YYDKDF (reference sequence). CDR3 length equals 14 residues. The CDR3 loop is CATESGTENEKLFF. The CDR3 nucleotides are TGTGCCACAGAGTCCGGGACGGAAAATGAAAAACTGTTTTTT.